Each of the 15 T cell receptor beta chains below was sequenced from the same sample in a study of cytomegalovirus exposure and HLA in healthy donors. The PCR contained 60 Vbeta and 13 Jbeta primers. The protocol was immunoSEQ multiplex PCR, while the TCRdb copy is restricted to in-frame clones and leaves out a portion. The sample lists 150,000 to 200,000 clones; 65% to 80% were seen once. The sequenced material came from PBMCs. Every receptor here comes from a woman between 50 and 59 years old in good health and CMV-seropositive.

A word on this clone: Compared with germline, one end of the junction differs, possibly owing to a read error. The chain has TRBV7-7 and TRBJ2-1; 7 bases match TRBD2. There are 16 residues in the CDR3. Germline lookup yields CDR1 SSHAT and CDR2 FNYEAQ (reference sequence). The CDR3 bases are TGTGCTAGCAGCCTCGGACTAGGGCCGCCCGGCAATGAGCAGTTCTTC. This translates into CASSLGLGPPGNEQFF.

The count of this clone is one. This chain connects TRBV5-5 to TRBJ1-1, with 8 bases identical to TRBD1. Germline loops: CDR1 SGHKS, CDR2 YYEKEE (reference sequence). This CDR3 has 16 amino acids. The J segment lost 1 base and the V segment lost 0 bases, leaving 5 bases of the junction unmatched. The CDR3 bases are TGTGCCAGCAGCTTGGCGCCAGGGGGCCGGAACACTGAAGCTTTCTTT. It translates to CASSLAPGGRNTEAFF.

The CDR3 nucleotides are TGTGCCAGCAGCTCCTGGGACACCGGCGGAGATCAGCCCCAGCATTTT. Translating it yields CASSSWDTGGDQPQHF. The chain uses TRBV2 and TRBJ1-5; the D gene is possibly TRBD1 (6 bases). Germline CDR1 reads SNHLY; CDR2 reads FYNNEI. V was clipped by 6 bases and J by 5 bases, with 20 bases between them. The length of the CDR3 is 16 residues. Together with reference TRBV2 and TRBJ1-5, the CDR3 gives the full variable domain: EPEVTQTPSHQVTQMGQEVILRCVPISNHLYFYWYRQILGQKVEFLVSFYNNEISEKSEIFDDQFSVERPDGSNFTLKIRSTKLEDSAMYFCASSSWDTGGDQPQHFGDGTRLSIL.

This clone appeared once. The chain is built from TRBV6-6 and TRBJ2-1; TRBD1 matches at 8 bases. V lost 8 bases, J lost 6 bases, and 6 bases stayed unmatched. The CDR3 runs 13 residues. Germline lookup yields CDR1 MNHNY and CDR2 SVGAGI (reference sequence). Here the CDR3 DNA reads TGTGCCAGCGGCCGGGACAGGTTCAATGAGCAGTTCTTC. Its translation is CASGRDRFNEQFF.

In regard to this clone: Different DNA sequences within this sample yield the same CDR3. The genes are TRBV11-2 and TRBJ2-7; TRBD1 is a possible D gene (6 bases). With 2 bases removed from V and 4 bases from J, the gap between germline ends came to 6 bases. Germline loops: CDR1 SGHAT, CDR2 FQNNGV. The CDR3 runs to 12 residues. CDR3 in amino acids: CASSLQGYEQYF. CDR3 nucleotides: TGTGCCAGCAGCTTACAGGGGTACGAGCAGTACTTC.

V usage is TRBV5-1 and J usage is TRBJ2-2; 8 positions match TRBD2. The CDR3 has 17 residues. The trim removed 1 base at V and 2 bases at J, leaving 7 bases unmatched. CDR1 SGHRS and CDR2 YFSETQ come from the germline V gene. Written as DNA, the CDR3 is TGCGCCAGCAGCTTGAAGGGTACTAGCGGTAACACCGGGGAGCTGTTTTTT. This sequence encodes CASSLKGTSGNTGELFF.

The CDR3 loop is CASSEQGYGYTF. CDR3 coding DNA: TGTGCCAGCAGTGAACAGGGCTATGGCTACACCTTC. V gene TRBV2 combines with J gene TRBJ1-2; D is possibly TRBD1 (5 bases). Trimming removed 2 bases from V and 4 bases from J, with 5 bases in between. Germline assignment: CDR1 SNHLY and CDR2 FYNNEI. The CDR3 has 12 amino acids.

The CDR3 region has the DNA TGTGCCAGCAGCTTCGGAACGGGAAGCACAGATACGCAGTATTTT. This translates into CASSFGTGSTDTQYF. The gene calls are TRBV11-1 and TRBJ2-3; D possibly corresponds to TRBD2 (5 bases). V was pared by 3 bases and J by 0 bases, with 10 bases between. Germline V gene lookup returns CDR1 SGHAT and CDR2 FQDESV (reference sequence). This CDR3 has 15 amino acids.

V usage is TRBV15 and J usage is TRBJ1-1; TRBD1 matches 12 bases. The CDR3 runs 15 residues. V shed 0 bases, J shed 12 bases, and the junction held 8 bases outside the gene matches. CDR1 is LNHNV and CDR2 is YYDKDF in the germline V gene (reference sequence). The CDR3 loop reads CATSRDRGTGGLSFF. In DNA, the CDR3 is TGTGCCACCAGCAGAGATCGAGGGACAGGGGGCTTATCTTTCTTT.

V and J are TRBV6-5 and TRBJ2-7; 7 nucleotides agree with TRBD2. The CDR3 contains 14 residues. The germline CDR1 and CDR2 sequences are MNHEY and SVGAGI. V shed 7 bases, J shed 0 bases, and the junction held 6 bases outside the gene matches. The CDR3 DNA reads TGTGCCAGCACCCCCGGGGGGAACTCCTACGAGCAGTACTTC. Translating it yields CASTPGGNSYEQYF.

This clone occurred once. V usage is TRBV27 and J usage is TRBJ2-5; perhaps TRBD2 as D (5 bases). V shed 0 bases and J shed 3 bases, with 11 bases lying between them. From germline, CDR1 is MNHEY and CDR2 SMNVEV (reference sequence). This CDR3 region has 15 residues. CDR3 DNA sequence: TGTGCCAGCAGTTTATCGTCGGGAATTGAAGAGACCCAGTACTTC. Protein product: CASSLSSGIEETQYF.

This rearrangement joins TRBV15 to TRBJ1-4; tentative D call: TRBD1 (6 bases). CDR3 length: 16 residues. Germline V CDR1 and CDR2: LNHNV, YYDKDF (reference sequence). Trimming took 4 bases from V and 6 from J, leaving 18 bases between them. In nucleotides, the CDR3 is TGTGCCACCAGCACGACCACCGACAGGTTCGATGAAAAACTGTTTTTT. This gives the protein CATSTTTDRFDEKLFF.

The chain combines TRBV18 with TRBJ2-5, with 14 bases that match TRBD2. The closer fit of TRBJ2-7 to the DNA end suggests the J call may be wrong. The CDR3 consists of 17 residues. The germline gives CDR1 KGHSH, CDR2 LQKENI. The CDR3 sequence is CASSPPGTSGSSYEQYF. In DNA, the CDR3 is TGTGCCAGCTCACCCCCCGGGACTAGCGGGAGCTCCTACGAGCAGTACTTC.

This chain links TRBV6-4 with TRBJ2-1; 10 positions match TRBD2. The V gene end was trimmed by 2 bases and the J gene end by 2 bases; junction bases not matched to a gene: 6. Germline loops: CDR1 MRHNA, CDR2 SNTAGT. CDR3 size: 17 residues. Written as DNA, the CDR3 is TGTGCCAGCAGTGACCCTACAAGCGGGAGGGCCTACAATGAGCAGTTCTTC. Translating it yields CASSDPTSGRAYNEQFF.

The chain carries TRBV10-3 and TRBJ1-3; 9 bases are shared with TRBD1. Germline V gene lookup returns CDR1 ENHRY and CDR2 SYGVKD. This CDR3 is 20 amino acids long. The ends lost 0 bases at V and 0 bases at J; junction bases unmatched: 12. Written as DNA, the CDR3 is TGTGCCATCAGTGAGTCGCCTCCGGGACAGGGAGTCTTCTCTGGAAACACCATATATTTT. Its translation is CAISESPPGQGVFSGNTIYF.